Below, 2 T cell receptor beta chains from the same sample are listed, as sequenced in a study of blood T cells in healthy people across ages. Through a sample-barcoded 5' primer and a J-beta primer mix, a second PCR was run for roughly 7 to 12 cycles. In TCRdb, the 5' RACE reads were re-called with MiXCR into one record per CDR3 protein. Among more than 650,000 distinct CDR3 sequences listed, 50% to 65% were seen once. The sample consisted of blood. The source of these receptors is an elderly man in good health.

This rearrangement joins TRBV29-1 to TRBJ2-7, with TRBD1 identical over 9 bases. Looked up from germline, CDR1 is SQVTM and CDR2 is ANQGSEA. The CDR3 runs to 13 residues. V lost 6 bases to trimming and J lost 7 bases; unmatched junction nucleotides: 10. CDR3 loop: CSVARDRVGEQYF. CDR3 DNA: TGCAGCGTAGCCCGGGACAGGGTGGGGGAGCAGTACTTC.

This clonotype has more than one count but fewer than ten. The V call is TRBV5-1, the J call TRBJ2-5, with D tentatively TRBD1 (5 bases). The CDR3 extends over 15 amino acids. The germline V gene encodes CDR1 SGHRS and CDR2 YFSETQ. Deletions cut 5 bases from V and 1 base from J, with 15 bases between. The CDR3 DNA reads as TGCGCCAGCAGGATTGGAACAGGTTGCCAAGAGACCCAGTACTTC. The encoded protein is CASRIGTGCQETQYF.